A selection of T cell receptor beta chains follows, all from one sample in a study of blood T cell repertoires in COVID-19. Only in-frame clones appear in the TCRdb table, and some are missing; sequencing was by immunoSEQ multiplex PCR. The sample lists roughly 160,000 clones, 81% occurring once. The sample comprised PBMCs or T cells enriched from blood (not recorded which). Every receptor here comes from a woman aged 35 to 49 with acute COVID-19. The CDR3 runs from the conserved cysteine through the conserved F or W. A D gene is named only where the DNA matches it firmly. Clone size is not always given. Where it is, it says once, few, many or a class for expanded clones.

d_call: .
cdr3_length: 14
v_call: TRBV11-2
j_call: TRBJ2-1
clone_size: .
cdr3_nt: TGTGCCAGCAGCCTCTACGGGACTCCAAATGAGCAGTTCTTC
cdr3_aa: CASSLYGTPNEQFF

d_call: TRBD2
cdr3_length: 17
v_call: TRBV5-1
j_call: TRBJ2-3
clone_size: .
cdr3_nt: TGCGCCAGCAGCTCCGGACTAGCGGGAGGGCCTGGAGATACGCAGTATTTT
cdr3_aa: CASSSGLAGGPGDTQYF

d_call: TRBD2
cdr3_length: 15
v_call: TRBV7-3
j_call: TRBJ2-3
clone_size: .
cdr3_nt: TGTGCCAGCAGCTTCGTCCCGGGAGGGAGGGATACGCAGTATTTT
cdr3_aa: CASSFVPGGRDTQYF

d_call: TRBD2
cdr3_length: 14
v_call: TRBV27
j_call: TRBJ2-1
clone_size: once
cdr3_nt: TGTGCCAGCAGTTTCGGCGGGGGGTGGATTGAGCAGTTCTTC
cdr3_aa: CASSFGGGWIEQFF

d_call: TRBD2
cdr3_length: 16
v_call: TRBV30
j_call: TRBJ2-3
clone_size: few
cdr3_nt: TGTGCCTGGAGTCTCTGGGCGGGAGCGAGCACAGATACGCAGTATTTT
cdr3_aa: CAWSLWAGASTDTQYF

d_call: TRBD2
cdr3_length: 15
v_call: TRBV19
j_call: TRBJ2-2
clone_size: .
cdr3_nt: TGTGCCAGTAGTAAGGGACTAGCGAACACCGGGGAGCTGTTTTTT
cdr3_aa: CASSKGLANTGELFF

d_call: TRBD1
cdr3_length: 15
v_call: TRBV5-4
j_call: TRBJ1-2
clone_size: .
cdr3_nt: TGTGCCAGCAGCTTAGATCAGGGGGCTGGCTATGGCTACACCTTC
cdr3_aa: CASSLDQGAGYGYTF

d_call: .
cdr3_length: 15
v_call: TRBV28
j_call: TRBJ1-5
clone_size: .
cdr3_nt: TGTGCCAGCAGTTTAGTACAGGCCAGCAATCAGCCCCAGCATTTT
cdr3_aa: CASSLVQASNQPQHF

d_call: .
cdr3_length: 12
v_call: TRBV7-3
j_call: TRBJ2-1
clone_size: .
cdr3_nt: TGTGCCAGCAGCTTATTGCGCGGTGAGCAGTTCTTC
cdr3_aa: CASSLLRGEQFF

d_call: TRBD2
cdr3_length: 16
v_call: TRBV6-1
j_call: TRBJ2-3
clone_size: .
cdr3_nt: TGTGCCAGCAGTGCCGGGACTAGCGGAAGCACAGATACGCAGTATTTT
cdr3_aa: CASSAGTSGSTDTQYF